These 30 T cell receptor beta chains came from one sample sequenced in a study of T cell responses to AZD1222 COVID-19 vaccine. TCRdb keeps only in-frame clones here, not all; method: immunoSEQ multiplex PCR. The sample lists 130,000 or so clones; about 89% were seen once. The input for sequencing was peripheral blood, taken on day 0 of AZD1222 vaccination. The origin of the receptors is an adult in good health.

The rearrangement joins TRBV3-1 (or the pseudogene TRBV3-2) to TRBJ1-3; no clear D gene. CDR1 LGHDT and CDR2 YNNKEL come from the germline V gene (reference sequence). The ends were cut back, 3 bases at V and 7 bases at J, with 10 bases in the middle. CDR3 length: 13 amino acids. For the CDR3, the DNA is TGTGCCAGCAGCCAGAGTGGGAGCAACACCATATATTTT. It specifies CASSQSGSNTIYF.

V and J are TRBV7-3 and TRBJ2-1; TRBD1 might be the D (5 bases). In germline, CDR1 is SGHTA, CDR2 FQGTGA. Trimming left V 1 base short and J 7 bases short, with 17 bases between. The CDR3 consists of 16 residues. The CDR3 sequence is CASSLKLDTTTNEQFF. The CDR3 nucleotides read TGTGCCAGCAGCTTAAAATTGGACACCACTACAAATGAGCAGTTCTTC.

The chain uses TRBV30 and TRBJ1-3; D gene ambiguous. The CDR3 is 13 amino acids. The V gene lost 0 bases and the J gene lost 4 bases, with 7 bases spanning the gap. Germline values: CDR1 GTSNPN, CDR2 SVGIG (reference sequence). The CDR3 nucleotides read TGTGCCTGGAGTGTATCCCGAGGAAACACCATATATTTT. Its protein product is CAWSVSRGNTIYF.

J is TRBJ2-1 and V is TRBV19, with D uncertain. The CDR3 is 14 amino acids. V was clipped by 8 bases and J by 0 bases, with 11 bases between them. In germline, CDR1 is LNHDA, CDR2 SQIVND (reference sequence). In DNA, the CDR3 is TGTGCCAGTCATATCACCGGCTCCTACAATGAGCAGTTCTTC. It is translated as CASHITGSYNEQFF.

The V and J genes are TRBV7-9 and TRBJ2-2; 8 positions match TRBD1. In germline, CDR1 is SEHNR, CDR2 FQNEAQ (reference sequence). The CDR3 loop spans 15 amino acids. J gave up 4 bases and V 4 bases, and 5 bases lay outside the gene matches. Here the CDR3 DNA reads TGTGCCAGCAGCTATCGACAGGGGACCACCGGGGAGCTGTTTTTT. Translated: CASSYRQGTTGELFF.

The chain combines TRBV3-1 (or the pseudogene TRBV3-2) with TRBJ2-4; TRBD2 agrees at 9 bases. The V gene end was trimmed by 5 bases and the J gene end by 2 bases; junction bases not matched to a gene: 7. The germline V gene encodes CDR1 LGHDT and CDR2 YNNKEL (reference sequence). The CDR3 totals 16 residues. In nucleotides, the CDR3 is TGTGCCAGCAGCGCCCCTAGCGGGATCACCAAAAACATTCAGTACTTC. Encoded protein: CASSAPSGITKNIQYF.

The chain carries TRBV6-2 or TRBV6-3 and TRBJ1-2, with TRBD1 matching over 10 bases. Germline CDR1 MNHEY, CDR2 SVGEGT. Trimming took 0 bases from V and 2 from J; bases not matched to a gene: 6. The CDR3 runs 17 residues. The CDR3 DNA is TGTGCCAGCAGTTACTCGGCGGGACAGGGGCGGAACTATGGCTACACCTTC. It codes for CASSYSAGQGRNYGYTF.

The V gene is TRBV9, the J gene TRBJ2-5; no reliable D call. The CDR3 is made up of 13 amino acids. Germline CDR1 is SGDLS and CDR2 is YYNGEE. Trimming shortened V by 2 bases and J by 2 bases, and 7 bases separated the two germline ends. DNA of the CDR3: TGTGCCAGCAGCGTGGCACAGCAAGAGACCCAGTACTTC. Its translation: CASSVAQQETQYF.

V and J are TRBV7-9 and TRBJ2-3; D is unclear. V was cut by 8 bases and J by 5 bases, with 14 bases left in between. CDR3 length equals 13 residues. Per germline, CDR1 SEHNR and CDR2 FQNEAQ (reference sequence). CDR3 sequence reads: CASSGSPLDTQYF. As DNA, the CDR3 is TGTGCCAGCTCAGGAAGCCCTTTAGATACGCAGTATTTT.

V is TRBV13 and J is TRBJ2-5; possibly TRBD2 for D (5 bases). This CDR3 has 13 residues. The germline V gene has CDR1 PRHDT and CDR2 FYEKMQ (reference sequence). V lost 1 base to trimming and J lost 3 bases, with 6 bases between them. The CDR3 sequence: CASSLDGEETQYF. The CDR3 DNA follows: TGTGCCAGCAGCTTAGACGGGGAAGAGACCCAGTACTTC.

The genes are TRBV7-2 and TRBJ2-2; unclear D gene. The CDR3 extends over 14 amino acids. V lost 4 bases and J 1 base, leaving 7 bases between the germline ends. The germline V gene encodes CDR1 SGHTA and CDR2 FQGNSA. The CDR3 nucleotides are TGTGCCAGCAGCTACCCAGGGAACACCGGGGAGCTGTTTTTT. It yields the protein CASSYPGNTGELFF.

J is TRBJ1-2 and V is TRBV30; 8 nucleotides line up with TRBD1. CDR1 and CDR2 (germline): GTSNPN, SVGIG (reference sequence). CDR3 length: 15 residues. V shed 2 bases and J 4 bases; nucleotides not matched to a gene: 9. The CDR3 region has the DNA TGTGCCTGGAGTATACCGACAGGGGCAGTCTATGGCTACACCTTC. Translated: CAWSIPTGAVYGYTF.

V usage is TRBV9 and J usage is TRBJ2-2; tentatively, D is TRBD2 (6 bases). The ends were cut back, 4 bases at V and 7 bases at J, with 17 bases in the middle. Germline V lookup: CDR1 SGDLS, CDR2 YYNGEE. This CDR3 contains 15 residues. The CDR3 nucleotides are TGTGCCAGCAGCCACGATCCGGGGCGGGGCGGGGAGCTGTTTTTT. This sequence encodes CASSHDPGRGGELFF.

This clone has a handful of counts. The V call is TRBV27, the J call TRBJ2-3, with no clear D. The CDR3 consists of 14 residues. V lost 3 bases to trimming and J lost 1 base, with 8 bases between them. Looked up from germline, CDR1 is MNHEY and CDR2 is SMNVEV (reference sequence). As DNA, the CDR3 is TGTGCCAGCAGTTTGGGCCCTCGCACAGATACGCAGTATTTT. Residues: CASSLGPRTDTQYF.

The rearrangement uses TRBV29-1 and TRBJ1-3; D is ambiguous. The CDR3 runs to 12 residues. V lost 4 bases, J lost 0 bases, and 4 bases lay in between. Germline CDR1 reads SQVTM; CDR2 reads ANQGSEA. In nucleotides, the CDR3 is TGCAGCGTTGGCTCCTCTGGAAACACCATATATTTT. Translated: CSVGSSGNTIYF. Full variable domain (rest looked up from reference TRBV29-1 and TRBJ1-3): SAVISQKPSRDICQRGTSLTIQCQVDSQVTMMFWYRQQPGQSLTLIATANQGSEATYESGFVIDKFPISRPNLTFSTLTVSNMSPEDSSIYLCSVGSSGNTIYFGEGSWLTVV.

This chain connects TRBV6-4 to TRBJ2-4; 8 positions agree with TRBD2. V trimming: 7 bases; J trimming: 0 bases; junction bases outside the gene matches: 8. The CDR3 consists of 16 residues. CDR1 and CDR2 from the germline V gene are MRHNA and SNTAGT. Here the CDR3 reads CASKATSGRAKNIQYF. Here the CDR3 DNA reads TGTGCCAGCAAAGCGACGAGCGGGAGAGCCAAAAACATTCAGTACTTC.

This clone was seen only once. This chain joins TRBV28 and TRBJ1-1; TRBD1 is a possible D gene (5 bases). Germline V gene lookup returns CDR1 MDHEN and CDR2 SYDVKM. The CDR3 sequence is 15 residues long. The V gene lost 6 bases and the J gene lost 1 base, with 15 bases spanning the gap. CDR3 protein: CASRRGRAPNTEAFF. In nucleotides, the CDR3 is TGTGCCAGCAGGAGGGGCAGGGCCCCGAACACTGAAGCTTTCTTT.

V is TRBV5-8 and J is TRBJ2-1; D may be TRBD1 or TRBD2 (5 bases each). Germline CDR1 SGHTS, CDR2 YDEGEE. V lost 4 bases to trimming and J lost 7 bases, with 12 bases between them. The CDR3 is 13 residues long. CDR3 sequence: CASSPFWGNEQFF. Here the CDR3 DNA reads TGTGCCAGCAGCCCGTTTTGGGGGAATGAGCAGTTCTTC.

The V call is TRBV28, the J call TRBJ2-7, with 7 bases aligning to TRBD1. CDR1 MDHEN and CDR2 SYDVKM come from the germline V gene. The CDR3 spans 12 residues. V shed 8 bases, J shed 8 bases, and the junction held 9 bases outside the gene matches. The chain's CDR3 is CASSGPRGKQYF. CDR3 DNA sequence: TGTGCCAGCTCCGGGCCCAGGGGGAAGCAGTACTTC.

This chain joins TRBV30 and TRBJ1-1; no clear D. This CDR3 comprises 14 residues. V was trimmed by 0 bases and J by 5 bases, leaving 13 bases between them. CDR1 is GTSNPN, CDR2 SVGIG, per germline (reference sequence). CDR3 amino acids: CAWSVPYRSTEAFF. The CDR3 coding sequence is TGTGCCTGGAGTGTACCATATCGGAGTACTGAAGCTTTCTTT.

The rearrangement joins TRBV11-2 to TRBJ1-5; D ambiguous. Germline lookup yields CDR1 SGHAT and CDR2 FQNNGV. The V and J ends lost 5 bases and 4 bases respectively, with 9 bases between them. The CDR3 length is 13 residues. The CDR3 loop reads CASSRDENQPQHF. CDR3 bases: TGTGCCAGCAGCAGGGATGAGAATCAGCCCCAGCATTTT. The variable domain in full, with the rest retrieved from reference TRBV11-2 and TRBJ1-5, is EAGVAQSPRYKIIEKRQSVAFWCNPISGHATLYWYQQILGQGPKLLIQFQNNGVVDDSQLPKDRFSAERLKGVDSTLKIQPAKLEDSAVYLCASSRDENQPQHFGDGTRLSIL.

This chain links TRBV6-5 with TRBJ1-3; D is possibly TRBD1 (6 bases). This CDR3 region has 15 residues. The V gene lost 4 bases and the J gene lost 4 bases, with 14 bases spanning the gap. Germline CDR1 is MNHEY and CDR2 is SVGAGI. CDR3 sequence (DNA): TGTGCCAGCAGTTTTACCCGACAGGTCGGAAACACCATATATTTT. Translating it yields CASSFTRQVGNTIYF.

The rearrangement joins TRBV6-5 to TRBJ1-2; tentative D call: TRBD1 (6 bases). Trimming took off 5 bases at V and 4 bases at J, with 11 bases between the two ends. This CDR3 is built from 13 residues. The V gene's germline CDR1 is MNHEY and CDR2 SVGAGI. The CDR3 spells CASSRQESYGYTF. The CDR3 coding sequence is TGTGCCAGCAGTAGACAGGAGTCCTATGGCTACACCTTC.

This sequence joins TRBV9 and TRBJ1-2, with D perhaps matching TRBD1 (6 bases). CDR1 is SGDLS, CDR2 YYNGEE, per germline. This CDR3 is built from 15 residues. Trimming took 2 bases from V and 5 from J, leaving 16 bases between them. This chain's CDR3 is CASSVEDSPLYGYTF. The CDR3 DNA reads TGTGCCAGCAGCGTCGAGGACAGTCCCCTATATGGCTACACCTTC.

J is TRBJ2-3 and V is TRBV3-1 (or the pseudogene TRBV3-2); tentatively, D is TRBD2 (5 bases). Trimming removed 0 bases at V and 5 bases at J, with 12 bases between. Germline V CDR1 and CDR2: LGHDT, YNNKEL (reference sequence). The CDR3 spans 15 residues. In DNA, the CDR3 is TGTGCCAGCAGCCAAGATTGGACTCGATTAGATACGCAGTATTTT. Translation gives CASSQDWTRLDTQYF.

The chain combines TRBV3-1 (or the pseudogene TRBV3-2) with TRBJ1-3, with unresolved D. The CDR3 extends over 15 amino acids. Germline CDR1 and CDR2: LGHDT and YNNKEL (reference sequence). Deletions cut 7 bases from V and 4 bases from J, with 17 bases between. In DNA, the CDR3 is TGTGCCAGCACTAACATTTCCCCGCTGGGAAACACCATATATTTT. As protein: CASTNISPLGNTIYF.

This clone is a singleton in its sample. The chain is built from TRBV29-1 and TRBJ1-1; D gene unclear. The V gene lost 6 bases and the J gene lost 8 bases, with 7 bases spanning the gap. The CDR3 sequence is 9 residues long. CDR1 is SQVTM, CDR2 ANQGSEA, per germline. CDR3 nucleotide sequence: TGCAGCGTGCCGGGCGAAGCTTTCTTT. This encodes CSVPGEAFF.

The chain uses TRBV6-1 and TRBJ1-1; TRBD1 is a possible D gene (5 bases). CDR1 and CDR2 from the germline V gene are MNHNS and SASEGT. The CDR3 consists of 14 residues. V shed 2 bases and J shed 3 bases, with 10 bases lying between them. The CDR3 here is CASSEWGGDTEAFF. As DNA, the CDR3 is TGTGCCAGCAGTGAATGGGGAGGGGACACTGAAGCTTTCTTT.

The chain uses TRBV30 and TRBJ2-3; the D gene could be TRBD1 or TRBD2 (5 bases each). The CDR3 is 12 amino acids. Trimming cost V 2 bases and J 5 bases, with 8 bases left between them. Germline CDR1 reads GTSNPN; CDR2 reads SVGIG (reference sequence). This chain's CDR3 is CAWSRGEDTQYF. DNA for the CDR3: TGTGCCTGGAGTCGAGGGGAAGATACGCAGTATTTT.

V is TRBV5-1 and J is TRBJ1-1; TRBD1 matches at 10 bases. Trimming removed 2 bases from V and 9 bases from J; junction bases left unmatched: 13. Germline V gives CDR1 SGHRS, CDR2 YFSETQ. This CDR3 is 16 amino acids long. For the CDR3, the DNA is TGCGCCAGCAGCTTTGGCCACCCCGGGACAGGGGTAAAAGCTTTCTTT. It translates to CASSFGHPGTGVKAFF. The full variable domain, rest sourced from reference TRBV5-1 and TRBJ1-1, is KAGVTQTPRYLIKTRGQQVTLSCSPISGHRSVSWYQQTPGQGLQFLFEYFSETQRNKGNFPGRFSGRQFSNSRSEMNVSTLELGDSALYLCASSFGHPGTGVKAFFGQGTRLTVV.